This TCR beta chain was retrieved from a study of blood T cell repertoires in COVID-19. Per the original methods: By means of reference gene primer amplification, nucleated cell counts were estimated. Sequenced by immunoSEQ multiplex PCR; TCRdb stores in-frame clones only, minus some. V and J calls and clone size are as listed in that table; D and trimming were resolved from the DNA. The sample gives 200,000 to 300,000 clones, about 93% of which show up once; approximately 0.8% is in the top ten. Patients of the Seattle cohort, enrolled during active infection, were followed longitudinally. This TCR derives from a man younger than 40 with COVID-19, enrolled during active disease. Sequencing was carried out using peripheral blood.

The CDR3 DNA is TGCGCCAGCAGCTTGGGCCCGGGGGGTGGCTACACCTTC. Protein product: CASSLGPGGGYTF. V and J are TRBV5-1 and TRBJ1-2; weak D call: TRBD1 (5 bases). The CDR3 contains 13 residues. In germline, CDR1 is SGHRS, CDR2 YFSETQ. Trimming pared 0 bases from V and 7 bases from J, leaving 10 bases between.